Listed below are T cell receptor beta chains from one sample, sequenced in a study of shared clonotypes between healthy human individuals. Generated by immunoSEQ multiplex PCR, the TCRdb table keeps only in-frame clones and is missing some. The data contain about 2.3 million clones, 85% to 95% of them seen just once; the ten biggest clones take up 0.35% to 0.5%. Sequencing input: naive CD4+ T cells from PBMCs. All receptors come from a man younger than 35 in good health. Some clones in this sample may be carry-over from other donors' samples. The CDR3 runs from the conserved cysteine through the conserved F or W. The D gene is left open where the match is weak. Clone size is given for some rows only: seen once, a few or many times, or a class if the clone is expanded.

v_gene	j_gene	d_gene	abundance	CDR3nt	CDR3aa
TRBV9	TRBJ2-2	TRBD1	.	TGTGCCAGCAGCGTAGCTACAGGGGGTACCGGGGAGCTGTTTTTT	CASSVATGGTGELFF
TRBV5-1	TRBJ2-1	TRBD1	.	TGCGCCAGCACCCGACAGGGGGTGGACAATGAGCAGTTCTTC	CASTRQGVDNEQFF
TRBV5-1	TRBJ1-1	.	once	TGCGCCAGCAGCCTGCGGGTAGGCAGGGACACTGAAGCTTTCTTT	CASSLRVGRDTEAFF
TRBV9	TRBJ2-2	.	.	TGTGCCAGCAGCGTCATAACGGGACGGACGAACACCGGGGAGCTGTTTTTT	CASSVITGRTNTGELFF
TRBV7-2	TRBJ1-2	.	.	TGTGCCAGCAGCTATAATTTGGCAGCTTACTATGGCTACACCTTC	CASSYNLAAYYGYTF
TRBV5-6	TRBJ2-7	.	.	TGTGCCAGCAGCTTGCTTTTAGACCTCGAGCAGTACTTC	CASSLLLDLEQYF
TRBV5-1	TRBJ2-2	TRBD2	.	TGCGCCAGCAGCTCCCGGGCGGGAGACACCGGGGAGCTGTTTTTT	CASSSRAGDTGELFF
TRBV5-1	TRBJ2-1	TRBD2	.	TGCGCCAGCAGCTTGTTGGCGGGAGCCCTCAATGAGCAGTTCTTC	CASSLLAGALNEQFF
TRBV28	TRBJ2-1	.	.	TGTGCCAGCGGACGAGGTGGGGACAATGAGCAGTTCTTC	CASGRGGDNEQFF
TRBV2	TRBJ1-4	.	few	TGTGCCAGCAGTGAGTCGGTTGGAAAACTGTTTTTT	CASSESVGKLFF
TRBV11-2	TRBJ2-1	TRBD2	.	TGTGCCAGCAGCCGTGGACTAGCGGGTTACAATGAGCAGTTCTTC	CASSRGLAGYNEQFF
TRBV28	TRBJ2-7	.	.	TGTGCCAGCAACCGGGGGCGCGAGCAGTACTTC	CASNRGREQYF
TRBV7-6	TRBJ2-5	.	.	TGTGCCAGCAGCCGACGTCCGGGCAGGGAAGAGACCCAGTACTTC	CASSRRPGREETQYF
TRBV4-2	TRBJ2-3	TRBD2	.	TGTGCCAGCAGCCAAGATATAAGCGGGATTAGCACAGATACGCAGTATTTT	CASSQDISGISTDTQYF
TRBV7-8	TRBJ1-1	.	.	TGTGCCAGCAGCTTAGTCAGGGCGGGTACTGAAGCTTTCTTT	CASSLVRAGTEAFF
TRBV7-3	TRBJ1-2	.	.	TGTGCCAGCAGCAAGCCAGGCGGCGCGGGCGGCTACACCTTC	CASSKPGGAGGYTF
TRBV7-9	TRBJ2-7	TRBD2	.	TGTGCCAGCAGCTGGCTCGGGAGGGATCGAAACGAGCAGTACTTC	CASSWLGRDRNEQYF
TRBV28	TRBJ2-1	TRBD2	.	TGTGCCAGCAACTCGGGAGGCTCCTACAATGAGCAGTTCTTC	CASNSGGSYNEQFF
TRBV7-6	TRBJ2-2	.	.	TGTGCCAGCAGCTCATCCGGGAAGAACACCGGGGAGCTGTTTTTT	CASSSSGKNTGELFF
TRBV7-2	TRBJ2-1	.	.	TGTGCCAGCAGCTTAGGGGCGAGGGCGCCACTCGAGCAGTTCTTC	CASSLGARAPLEQFF
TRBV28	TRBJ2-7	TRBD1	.	TGTGCCATAGCGGGACAGGGGACAACCTACGAGCAGTACTTC	CAIAGQGTTYEQYF
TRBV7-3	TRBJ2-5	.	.	TGTGCCAGCAGCTTAACGGCCGGGTTAGGAGAGACCCAGTACTTC	CASSLTAGLGETQYF
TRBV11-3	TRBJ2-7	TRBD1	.	TGTGCCAGCAGCATCCGACAGGGGACCGAGCAGTACTTC	CASSIRQGTEQYF
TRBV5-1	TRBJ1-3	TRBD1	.	TGCGCCAGCAGCTTGGCGGCAGGGGGAACTGGAAACACCATATATTTT	CASSLAAGGTGNTIYF
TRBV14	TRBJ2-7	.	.	TGTGCCACAGGCCGAAACGGCTACGAGCAGTACTTC	CATGRNGYEQYF
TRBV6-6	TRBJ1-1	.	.	TGTGCCAGCAAAGGATTTTCGAACACTGAAGCTTTCTTT	CASKGFSNTEAFF
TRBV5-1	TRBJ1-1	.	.	TGCGCCAGCAGCTTGTCCCCAGGGGTGCCTGAAGCTTTCTTT	CASSLSPGVPEAFF
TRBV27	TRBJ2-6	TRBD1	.	TGTGCCAGCAGTTTGGGACAGGACTCTGGGGCCAACGTCCTGACTTTC	CASSLGQDSGANVLTF
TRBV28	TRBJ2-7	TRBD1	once	TGTGCCAGCAGTCCGGGACAGGGGCTCGAGCAGTACTTC	CASSPGQGLEQYF
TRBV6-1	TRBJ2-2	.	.	TGTGCCAGCAGTGAAAAGTGGCAGGGCGCCGGGGAGCTGTTTTTT	CASSEKWQGAGELFF
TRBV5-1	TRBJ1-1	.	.	TGCGCCAGCAGCTTGGTCAGGGGTGACATGAACACTGAAGCTTTCTTT	CASSLVRGDMNTEAFF
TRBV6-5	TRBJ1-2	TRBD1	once	TGTGCCAGCAAGAGGGGGCTATCTGGTGGCTACACCTTC	CASKRGLSGGYTF
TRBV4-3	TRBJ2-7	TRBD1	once	TGCGCCAGCAGCCAAGATTGGACAGGGTACGAAATTGAGCAGTACTTC	CASSQDWTGYEIEQYF
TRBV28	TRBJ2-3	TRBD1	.	TGTGCCAGCAGCCCCTCTCCGGGACAGGGAAGCACAGATACGCAGTATTTT	CASSPSPGQGSTDTQYF
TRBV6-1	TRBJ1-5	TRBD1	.	TGTGCCAGCATTGGGGACAGATTGAGCAATCAGCCCCAGCATTTT	CASIGDRLSNQPQHF
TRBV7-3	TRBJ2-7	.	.	TGTGCCAGCAGCTTAACGTCAAACAGGGTACTTCCCTACGAGCAGTACTTC	CASSLTSNRVLPYEQYF
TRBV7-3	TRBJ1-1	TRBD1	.	TGTGCCAGCAGCCCAGGGACAGCGACCACTGAAGCTTTCTTT	CASSPGTATTEAFF
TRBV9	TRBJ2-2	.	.	TGTGCCAGCAGCGGGCAGTGGGGCACCGGGGAGCTGTTTTTT	CASSGQWGTGELFF
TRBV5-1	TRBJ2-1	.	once	TGCGCCAGCAGCTCGCTGGTAGGTTACAATGAGCAGTTCTTC	CASSSLVGYNEQFF
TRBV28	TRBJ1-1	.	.	TGTGCCAGCAGTTTACAGGGTTGGAACACTGAAGCTTTCTTT	CASSLQGWNTEAFF
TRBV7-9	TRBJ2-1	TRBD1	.	TGTGCCAGCAGCCCAGGGACAGCCTACAATGAGCAGTTCTTC	CASSPGTAYNEQFF
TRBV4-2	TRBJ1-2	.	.	TGTGCCAGCAGCCAAGTCTCAGGGATCTATGGCTACACCTTC	CASSQVSGIYGYTF
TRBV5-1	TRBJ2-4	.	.	TGCGCCAGCAGCTTGGCCCCGGGCGCGCTGAACATTCAGTACTTC	CASSLAPGALNIQYF
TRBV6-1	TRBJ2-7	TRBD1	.	TGTGCCAGCAGTGAATACGGGACAGGACCCTACGAGCAGTACTTC	CASSEYGTGPYEQYF
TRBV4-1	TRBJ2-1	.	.	TGCGCCAGCAGCCAGGGACAAACTAGGGATGAGCAGTTCTTC	CASSQGQTRDEQFF
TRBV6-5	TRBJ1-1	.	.	TGTGCCAGCAGTTACCGGAACAAAGCTTTCTTT	CASSYRNKAFF
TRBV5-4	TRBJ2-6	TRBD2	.	TGTGCCAGTTATCCGGGACTAGCGGGACACCCCGGGGCCAACGTCCTGACTTTC	CASYPGLAGHPGANVLTF
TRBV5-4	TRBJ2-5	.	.	TGTGCCAGCAGCTTGGGTGGGAGCCAAGAGACCCAGTACTTC	CASSLGGSQETQYF
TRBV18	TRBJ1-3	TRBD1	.	TGTGCCAGCTCACCAGGACAGGGGATTTCTGGAAACACCATATATTTT	CASSPGQGISGNTIYF
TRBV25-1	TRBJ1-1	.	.	TGTGCCAGCGCCCGGGACGGTTATGAAGCTTTCTTT	CASARDGYEAFF
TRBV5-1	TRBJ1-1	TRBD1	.	TGCGCCAGCAGCCCGGGACAGGTAAACACTGAAGCTTTCTTT	CASSPGQVNTEAFF
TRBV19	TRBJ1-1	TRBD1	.	TGTGCCAGTAGTAAGAACAGGGGCTACGCGATAGTCGACACTGAAGCTTTCTTT	CASSKNRGYAIVDTEAFF
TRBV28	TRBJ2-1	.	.	TGTGCCAGCAGCCCCGGGACCCGCTCCTACAATGAGCAGTTCTTC	CASSPGTRSYNEQFF
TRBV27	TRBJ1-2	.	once	TGTGCCAGCAGACCCTTGGGCCGTTCCGACCGACGAGGCTACACCTTC	CASRPLGRSDRRGYTF
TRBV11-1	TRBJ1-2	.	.	TGTGCCAGCAGCTTTGGGGGCGGATATGGCTACACCTTC	CASSFGGGYGYTF
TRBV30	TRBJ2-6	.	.	TGTGCCTGGAGCCCGGGGCCCAACGTCCTGACTTTC	CAWSPGPNVLTF